Presented here are 2 T cell receptor beta chains from one specimen sequenced in a study of shared clonotypes between healthy human individuals. Libraries were prepared by immunoSEQ multiplex PCR; TCRdb keeps only in-frame clonotypes and omits some of them. The data contain about 2,100,000 clones, around 93% of them singletons. Terminally differentiated effector memory CD45RA+ cells were excluded from the naive CD8 cells, which were CD45RO-negative and positively selected for CCR7. The sample consisted of naive CD8+ T cells from PBMCs. The receptors were sampled from a man between 18 and 29 years old in good health. Some clones in this sample may be carry-over from other donors' samples.

CDR3 coding DNA: TGTGCCAGTAGTCCCCGGACTAGCGGGAGTTGGTCCTACAATGAGCAGTTCTTC. This gives the protein CASSPRTSGSWSYNEQFF. The chain couples TRBV19 to TRBJ2-1, with TRBD2 matching over 13 bases. The length of the CDR3 is 18 residues. J lost 1 base, V lost 5 bases, and 8 bases had no gene match. CDR1 is LNHDA and CDR2 is SQIVND in the germline V gene (reference sequence).

The rearrangement joins TRBV7-3 to TRBJ2-5, with 7 bases identical to TRBD1. This CDR3 has 15 residues. J gave up 4 bases and V 5 bases, and 10 bases lay outside the gene matches. Germline assignment: CDR1 SGHTA and CDR2 FQGTGA. The CDR3 region is CASSLGTAQGETQYF. CDR3 nucleotides: TGTGCCAGCAGCCTGGGGACAGCGCAAGGAGAGACCCAGTACTTC.